This paragraph reports one T cell receptor (beta chain). The treatment here: some 20 received Ad26.COV2.S at low or high dose, single or two shots; 5 received placebo; per-sample allocation not given. Material that was analyzed had been drawn on day 63 after the first vaccine or placebo injection. Repertoires were generated with immunoSEQ multiplex PCR, while TCRdb's copy carries only in-frame clones and drops some. The sample consists of more than 400,000 clones, 92% of them appearing once. This sample is part of a study of Ad26.COV2.S vaccination and SARS-CoV-2 variants. Germline V gene data show CDR1 as LNHDA and CDR2 as SQIVND (reference sequence). The CDR3 spans 16 residues. Trimming left V 0 bases short and J 4 bases short, with 15 bases between.

The TCR sequence derives from a person between 18 and 60 years old who received the Ad26.COV2.S COVID-19 vaccine or a placebo. The genes are TRBV19 and TRBJ1-1, with a tentative D call TRBD1 (5 bases). The material was peripheral blood, obtained in a trial of Ad26.COV2.S vaccine versus placebo. The CDR3 region has the DNA TGTGCCAGTAGTATAGATCGTGGGGGGATCGGCACTGAAGCTTTCTTT. Encoded protein: CASSIDRGGIGTEAFF.